The rows below give T cell receptor beta chains drawn from one sample of a study of T cell changes during pregnancy in multiple sclerosis. Some clones are missing from TCRdb's copy, which holds only in-frame ones; the method was immunoSEQ multiplex PCR. The table lists about 68,000 clones, about 90% of them singletons. The input for sequencing was peripheral blood, taken in the second trimester of pregnancy. Receptors were obtained from a female donor with multiple sclerosis, enrolled in a pregnancy study. CDR3s include the opening cysteine and the closing phenylalanine or tryptophan. Each record gives: D gene, V gene, clone size, J gene, CDR3 DNA, CDR3 protein. A D gene is named only where the DNA matches it firmly. Only some rows state a clone size, as once, few, many or a class for expanded clones.

D gene: -; V gene: TRBV11-3; clone size: -; J gene: TRBJ2-7; CDR3 DNA: TGTGCCAGCAGCCCCGGGACCTACGAGCAGTACTTC; CDR3 protein: CASSPGTYEQYF
D gene: -; V gene: TRBV27; clone size: -; J gene: TRBJ1-5; CDR3 DNA: TGTGCCAGCAGTTCCCACCAGGGATGGGGCAATCAGCCCCAGCATTTT; CDR3 protein: CASSSHQGWGNQPQHF
D gene: TRBD2; V gene: TRBV7-3; clone size: once; J gene: TRBJ2-1; CDR3 DNA: TGTGCCAGCAGCTTAATGGCTAGCGGGGGGCTGGATGAGCAGTTCTTC; CDR3 protein: CASSLMASGGLDEQFF
D gene: TRBD2; V gene: TRBV4-3; clone size: once; J gene: TRBJ2-1; CDR3 DNA: TGCGCCAGCAGCCAAGACCCTAGCGGGGGGGTGAGTGAGCAGTTCTTC; CDR3 protein: CASSQDPSGGVSEQFF
D gene: -; V gene: TRBV14; clone size: -; J gene: TRBJ1-2; CDR3 DNA: TGTGCCAGCAGCCACACAGTGAACTATGGCTACACCTTC; CDR3 protein: CASSHTVNYGYTF
D gene: -; V gene: TRBV5-1; clone size: -; J gene: TRBJ2-3; CDR3 DNA: TGCGCCAGCAGCTTGGGTTCTAGCACAGATACGCAGTATTTT; CDR3 protein: CASSLGSSTDTQYF
D gene: -; V gene: TRBV9; clone size: -; J gene: TRBJ2-2; CDR3 DNA: TGTGCCAGCAGCGTAGTAGTAGGCGGGACCGGGGAGCTGTTTTTT; CDR3 protein: CASSVVVGGTGELFF
D gene: TRBD1; V gene: TRBV5-1; clone size: -; J gene: TRBJ2-5; CDR3 DNA: TGCGCCAGCAGCGCGGACAGGGAAATCGGCCAGTACTTC; CDR3 protein: CASSADREIGQYF
D gene: TRBD2; V gene: TRBV6-1; clone size: -; J gene: TRBJ2-1; CDR3 DNA: TGTGCCAGCAGTGAAGGCGGGGGGGGCTCCTACAATGAGCAGTTCTTC; CDR3 protein: CASSEGGGGSYNEQFF
D gene: -; V gene: TRBV7-6; clone size: -; J gene: TRBJ2-3; CDR3 DNA: TGTGCCAGCAGCCCAACCCGGGTCGCGTCAGATACGCAGTATTTT; CDR3 protein: CASSPTRVASDTQYF
D gene: -; V gene: TRBV4-3; clone size: -; J gene: TRBJ2-7; CDR3 DNA: TGCGCCAGCAGCCAAGGGGCGGGGTACGAGCAGTACTTC; CDR3 protein: CASSQGAGYEQYF
D gene: -; V gene: TRBV9; clone size: -; J gene: TRBJ2-3; CDR3 DNA: TGTGCCAGCAGCGTAGTTGGCACCACAGATACGCAGTATTTT; CDR3 protein: CASSVVGTTDTQYF
D gene: -; V gene: TRBV6-5; clone size: -; J gene: TRBJ2-7; CDR3 DNA: TGTGCCAGCAGTTACCAGACGACTCGAGGCTACGAGCAGTACTTC; CDR3 protein: CASSYQTTRGYEQYF
D gene: -; V gene: TRBV7-9; clone size: -; J gene: TRBJ2-3; CDR3 DNA: TGTGCCAGCAGCCCTAAGTCCTTCCCCACAGATACGCAGTATTTT; CDR3 protein: CASSPKSFPTDTQYF
D gene: TRBD1; V gene: TRBV30; clone size: -; J gene: TRBJ2-7; CDR3 DNA: TGTGCCTGGACCCCCGGGACAGGGCCCTACGAGCAGTACTTC; CDR3 protein: CAWTPGTGPYEQYF
D gene: TRBD2; V gene: TRBV5-6; clone size: -; J gene: TRBJ2-4; CDR3 DNA: TGTGCCAGCAGGCGGGGGGGCCTGGTGGCCAAAAACATTCAGTACTTC; CDR3 protein: CASRRGGLVAKNIQYF
D gene: -; V gene: TRBV19; clone size: -; J gene: TRBJ1-5; CDR3 DNA: TGTGCCAGTAGTCCCGCCCGCAGAATTGCCTCCAATCAGCCCCAGCATTTT; CDR3 protein: CASSPARRIASNQPQHF
D gene: TRBD1; V gene: TRBV28; clone size: once; J gene: TRBJ1-1; CDR3 DNA: TGTGCCAGCAGTGTCCCACCCGGACAGGGGAACACTGAAGCTTTCTTT; CDR3 protein: CASSVPPGQGNTEAFF
D gene: TRBD2; V gene: TRBV4-3; clone size: few; J gene: TRBJ2-1; CDR3 DNA: TGCGCCAGCAGCCCCCGACTAGCGGGGGGCTTAGCTAGCTCCTACAATGAGCAGTTCTTC; CDR3 protein: CASSPRLAGGLASSYNEQFF
D gene: TRBD2; V gene: TRBV10-3; clone size: -; J gene: TRBJ2-1; CDR3 DNA: TGTGCCATCCGTGGAAGCCCCGGGACTAGCGGCAATGAGCAGTTCTTC; CDR3 protein: CAIRGSPGTSGNEQFF